Following are 23 T cell receptor beta chains from one sample sequenced in a study of beta chain features in type 1 diabetes. Reverse transcription of all isolated RNA meant that expressed TCRB transcripts were sequenced. The repertoire was sequenced with immunoSEQ multiplex PCR; TCRdb's copy has only in-frame clones and lacks some. The sample carries roughly 150,000 clones, about a tenth recorded once. Study observations and caveats: In all four CD4+ subsets, TCRB CDR3 length was significantly, moderately reduced in type 1 diabetes.

These receptors have no known antigen. The sample comprised central memory CD4+ T cells from blood. All receptors come from a young man with type 1 diabetes.

This clone was detected ten times or more. The V and J genes are TRBV11-2 and TRBJ2-1; D perhaps matches TRBD1 (6 bases). The CDR3 is 11 amino acids. Between the trimmed V and J ends, which lost 4 bases and 14 bases, there was a span of 12 bases. Germline lookup yields CDR1 SGHAT and CDR2 FQNNGV. Here the CDR3 DNA reads TGTGCCAGCAGCTCAGGGGCGGTGGAGTTCTTC. It specifies CASSSGAVEFF.

This clone occurred a few times. The V and J genes are TRBV5-4 and TRBJ2-5; 9 bases align to TRBD1. This CDR3 comprises 14 residues. Germline CDR1 is SGHNT and CDR2 is YYREEE (reference sequence). V gave up 4 bases and J gave up 1 base; unmatched junction bases: 2. CDR3 in amino acids: CASSLGQGQETQYF. The CDR3 coding sequence is TGTGCCAGCAGCCTGGGACAGGGCCAAGAGACCCAGTACTTC.

This clone was picked up a small number of times. The genes are TRBV5-1 and TRBJ2-1; a possible D gene is TRBD2 (5 bases). This CDR3 has 15 amino acids. Germline CDR1 and CDR2: SGHRS and YFSETQ. Trimming removed 4 bases from V and 0 bases from J, with 11 bases in between. The CDR3 loop reads CASSPIGSSYNEQFF. In DNA form, the CDR3 reads TGCGCCAGCAGCCCCATAGGGAGCTCCTACAATGAGCAGTTCTTC.

This clone was seen a few times. The CDR3 spells CASSPRPRNEKLFF. The CDR3 coding sequence is TGTGCCAGCAGTCCGCGTCCAAGAAATGAAAAACTGTTTTTT. This chain links TRBV27 with TRBJ1-4; no reliable D call. V dropped 5 bases and J dropped 5 bases, with 12 bases sitting between them. The CDR3 covers 14 residues. Germline CDR1 and CDR2: MNHEY and SMNVEV (reference sequence).

This clone was observed at least ten times. The CDR3 sequence: CSVPLAPQETQYF. The CDR3 nucleotides read TGCAGCGTTCCCCTAGCCCCACAAGAGACCCAGTACTTC. The rearrangement uses TRBV29-1 and TRBJ2-5; weak D call: TRBD2 (5 bases). Trimming left V 5 bases short and J 2 bases short, with 12 bases between. The CDR3 extends over 13 amino acids. Germline-derived CDR1 and CDR2 are SQVTM and ANQGSEA.

The gene calls are TRBV28 and TRBJ1-5; weak D call: TRBD1 (5 bases). V was pared by 3 bases and J by 7 bases, with 13 bases between. CDR1 MDHEN and CDR2 SYDVKM come from the germline V gene. The CDR3 is 14 amino acids. The CDR3, as DNA: TGTGCCAGCAGTTTTAGGGGAAGCAGCCAGCCCCAGCATTTT. This translates into CASSFRGSSQPQHF.

The CDR3 region has the DNA TGTGCCAGCAGCTTTTCCATTCAAGGGGTCGAGCAGTTCTTC. Encoded protein: CASSFSIQGVEQFF. The chain carries TRBV11-2 and TRBJ2-1, with D possibly matching TRBD1 (5 bases). V was shortened by 3 bases and J by 10 bases, with 16 bases between the two germline ends. The V gene's germline CDR1 is SGHAT and CDR2 FQNNGV. The CDR3 spans 14 residues.

In its sample, this clone was seen a few times. This chain joins TRBV7-9 and TRBJ2-7; 7 bases are shared with TRBD1. There are 15 residues in the CDR3. V shed 6 bases, J shed 2 bases, and the junction held 10 bases outside the gene matches. CDR1 is SEHNR, CDR2 FQNEAQ, per germline (reference sequence). In DNA form, the CDR3 reads TGTGCCAGCAGATCGACAGGGATCCCCACCTACGAGCAGTACTTC. Protein: CASRSTGIPTYEQYF. Full variable domain (rest looked up from reference TRBV7-9 and TRBJ2-7): DTGVSQNPRHKITKRGQNVTFRCDPISEHNRLYWYRQTLGQGPEFLTYFQNEAQLEKSRLLSDRFSAERPKGSFSTLEIQRTEQGDSAMYLCASRSTGIPTYEQYFGPGTRLTVT.

This clone occurred a few times. The chain recombines TRBV2 with TRBJ2-2; 9 nucleotides line up with TRBD1. The CDR3 spans 14 residues. J gave up 7 bases and V 4 bases, and 4 bases lay outside the gene matches. Germline V gene lookup returns CDR1 SNHLY and CDR2 FYNNEI. The CDR3 bases are TGTGCCAGCAGTGTACAGGGGGCTAGCGGGGAGCTGTTTTTT. Protein product: CASSVQGASGELFF.

There are a few counts of this clone. This rearrangement joins TRBV9 to TRBJ2-7; D is undetermined. CDR1 and CDR2 (germline): SGDLS, YYNGEE. The CDR3 covers 15 residues. Trimming pared 0 bases from V and 0 bases from J, leaving 10 bases between. The CDR3 nucleotides read TGTGCCAGCAGCGTAGACCAGTACTACTCCTACGAGCAGTACTTC. It translates to CASSVDQYYSYEQYF.

This clone was seen only a few times. The rearrangement joins TRBV6-5 to TRBJ2-3; D gene ambiguous. V dropped 5 bases and J dropped 2 bases, with 14 bases sitting between them. In germline, CDR1 is MNHEY, CDR2 SVGAGI. The CDR3 is made up of 15 amino acids. The CDR3, as DNA: TGTGCCAGCAGTCATCATGTTGTCCCCACAGATACGCAGTATTTT. Amino acids: CASSHHVVPTDTQYF.

The chain carries TRBV28 and TRBJ1-5; 7 bases match TRBD1. Germline values: CDR1 MDHEN, CDR2 SYDVKM. The V segment lost 5 bases and the J segment 4 bases; nucleotides outside the gene matches: 8. The length of the CDR3 is 15 residues. CDR3 residues: CASSPRTGLNQPQHF. The CDR3 coding sequence is TGTGCCAGCAGTCCAAGGACAGGACTAAATCAGCCCCAGCATTTT. Complete variable domain (other parts from reference TRBV28 and TRBJ1-5): DVKVTQSSRYLVKRTGEKVFLECVQDMDHENMFWYRQDPGLGLRLIYFSYDVKMKEKGDIPEGYSVSREKKERFSLILESASTNQTSMYLCASSPRTGLNQPQHFGDGTRLSIL.

This clone was counted at least ten times. V gene TRBV29-1 combines with J gene TRBJ2-5; 8 bases map to TRBD1. The CDR3 contains 15 residues. In germline, CDR1 is SQVTM, CDR2 ANQGSEA. The ends lost 1 base at V and 4 bases at J; junction bases unmatched: 8. This CDR3 reads CSVEVPDRVGETQYF. CDR3 sequence (DNA): TGCAGCGTTGAAGTCCCGGACAGGGTGGGAGAGACCCAGTACTTC.

The chain links TRBV15 to TRBJ1-2, with TRBD1 matching over 7 bases. The CDR3 sequence is 14 residues long. Germline V gene lookup returns CDR1 LNHNV and CDR2 YYDKDF (reference sequence). Trimming at V came to 4 bases and at J to 7 bases, leaving 9 bases not matched to a gene. The DNA for the CDR3 is TGTGCCACCAGCACCCGGACGACAGGGTCTGGCTACACCTTC. The encoded protein is CATSTRTTGSGYTF.

The chain joins TRBV6-5 to TRBJ1-2, with D maybe TRBD1 (6 bases). CDR1 is MNHEY and CDR2 is SVGAGI in the germline V gene. The CDR3 runs to 13 residues. The V gene lost 6 bases and the J gene lost 1 base, with 9 bases spanning the gap. The CDR3 is CASSQDSNYGYTF. CDR3 coding DNA: TGTGCCAGCAGCCAGGACAGTAACTATGGCTACACCTTC.

The rearrangement uses TRBV5-1 and TRBJ2-5; 8 bases align to TRBD1. The CDR3 has 14 amino acids. The J segment lost 5 bases and the V segment lost 2 bases, leaving 5 bases of the junction unmatched. Germline assignment: CDR1 SGHRS and CDR2 YFSETQ. DNA for the CDR3: TGCGCCAGCAGCTTTCAGGGGGCAGAGGAGACCCAGTACTTC. Encoded protein: CASSFQGAEETQYF.

This clone was counted only a few times. The chain joins TRBV28 to TRBJ2-1; D call uncertain. V shed 0 bases and J shed 8 bases, with 11 bases lying between them. The CDR3 spans 14 residues. The germline V gene encodes CDR1 MDHEN and CDR2 SYDVKM. This chain's CDR3 is CASSLWPTNDEQFF. The CDR3 nucleotides read TGTGCCAGCAGTTTATGGCCTACCAACGATGAGCAGTTCTTC.

There are a few counts of this clone. The V call is TRBV29-1, the J call TRBJ2-1, with D possibly being TRBD2 (5 bases). The length of the CDR3 is 12 residues. The V gene lost 6 bases and the J gene lost 9 bases, with 15 bases spanning the gap. Germline V gene sequence: CDR1 SQVTM, CDR2 ANQGSEA. This CDR3 reads CSVRPERGEQFF. DNA for the CDR3: TGCAGCGTGCGACCCGAACGGGGTGAGCAGTTCTTC.

As DNA, the CDR3 is TGTGCCAGCGCGACTAGCGAAACCTACGAGCAGTACTTC. Its translation: CASATSETYEQYF. The chain is built from TRBV18 and TRBJ2-7; 8 nucleotides agree with TRBD2. The CDR3 has 13 residues. The ends lost 8 bases at V and 2 bases at J; junction bases unmatched: 5. Germline values: CDR1 KGHSH, CDR2 LQKENI.

This clone was counted a few times. The chain is built from TRBV9 and TRBJ1-2, with 8 nucleotides matching TRBD1. CDR1 is SGDLS and CDR2 is YYNGEE in the germline V gene. The junction had 10 bases not matched to a gene; V was cut back by 3 bases and J by 6 bases. This CDR3 contains 15 residues. CDR3 sequence reads: CASSASGQGANGYTF. CDR3 nucleotides: TGTGCCAGCAGCGCCTCTGGGCAGGGGGCTAATGGCTACACCTTC.

This clone has just a few counts. V is TRBV2 and J is TRBJ2-3, with 7 bases lining up with TRBD1. Germline V gives CDR1 SNHLY, CDR2 FYNNEI. This CDR3 region has 14 residues. Unmatched junction bases numbered 5, after V lost 5 bases and J lost 3 bases. This CDR3 is CASSRQGWTDTQYF. CDR3 coding DNA: TGTGCCAGCAGTAGACAGGGTTGGACAGATACGCAGTATTTT.

The chain carries TRBV7-9 and TRBJ2-5; a possible D gene is TRBD2 (6 bases). Germline assignment: CDR1 SEHNR and CDR2 FQNEAQ (reference sequence). With 1 base removed from V and 6 bases from J, the gap between germline ends came to 9 bases. The CDR3 loop spans 13 amino acids. The DNA for the CDR3 is TGTGCCAGCAGCTTAGTCGGAGGGAAGACCCAGTACTTC. This sequence encodes CASSLVGGKTQYF.

There are a few counts of this clone. The genes are TRBV4-1 and TRBJ2-2; D not resolved. The V and J ends lost 11 bases and 6 bases respectively, with 22 bases between them. Germline CDR1 MGHRA, CDR2 YSYEKL. The CDR3 runs 15 residues. The CDR3 bases are TGCGCCTCTTGTAGTCCGCCCTGTATCCCCGGGGAGCTGTTTTTT. Amino acids: CASCSPPCIPGELFF.